This T cell receptor (beta chain) came from a study of blood T cells in healthy people across ages. General study points: One million T cells yielded diversity estimates that were considered underestimates. Among long-lived donors, naive CD4+ cells were more numerous and diversity higher than in aged donors.

Comment on this clonotype: The antigen remains undetermined. This sequence may be a read error, since a much larger clone differs from it by one base.

The CDR3 loop spans 16 amino acids. With 6 bases removed from V and 0 bases from J, the gap between germline ends came to 15 bases. Germline V gives CDR1 MNHEY, CDR2 SVGEGT. With a J-beta primer mix and a sample-barcoded 5' primer, a second PCR ran about 6 to 11 cycles. All cDNA molecules were each tagged by a template-switch adaptor with 12 random nucleotides. From the 5' RACE reads, TCRdb called clonotypes with MiXCR, one entry per CDR3 protein. The sample has 800,000 to 950,000 distinct CDR3 sequences; around 29% are singletons. The same sample was also studied in work on T cells of mothers and their children. This second study says: When mothers and children were related, their normalized repertoire overlap, which was always slightly higher, did not differ significantly from that of unrelated pairs.

V usage is TRBV6-2 or TRBV6-3 and J usage is TRBJ1-5; D ambiguous. The receptor comes from a woman between 40 and 55 years old in good health. Sequences were obtained from blood. The CDR3 sequence: CASRGPPWASNQPQHF. The DNA for the CDR3 is TGTGCCAGCAGAGGTCCCCCGTGGGCTAGCAATCAGCCCCAGCATTTT.